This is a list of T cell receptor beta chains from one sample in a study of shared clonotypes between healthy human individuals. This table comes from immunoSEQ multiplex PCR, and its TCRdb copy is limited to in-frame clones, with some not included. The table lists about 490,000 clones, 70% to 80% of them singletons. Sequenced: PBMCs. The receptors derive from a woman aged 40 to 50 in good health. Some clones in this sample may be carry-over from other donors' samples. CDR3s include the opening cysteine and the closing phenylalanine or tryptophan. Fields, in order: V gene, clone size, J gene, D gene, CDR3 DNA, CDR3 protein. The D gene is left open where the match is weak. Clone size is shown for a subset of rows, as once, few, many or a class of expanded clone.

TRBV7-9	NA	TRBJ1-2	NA	TGTGCCAGCAGCTTAGTAGGAGCTAACTATGGCTACACCTTC	CASSLVGANYGYTF
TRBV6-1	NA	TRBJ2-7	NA	TGTGCCAGCAGTGAATTTAGGGGCTCCGACGAGCAGTACTTC	CASSEFRGSDEQYF
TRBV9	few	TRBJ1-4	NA	TGTGCCAGCAGCGTAGGGGCAGTCCTTACTAATAATGAAAAACTGTTTTTT	CASSVGAVLTNNEKLFF
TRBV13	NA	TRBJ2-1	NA	TGTGCCAGCAGCCCCGGGATAGCGGCCTACAATGAGCAGTTCTTC	CASSPGIAAYNEQFF
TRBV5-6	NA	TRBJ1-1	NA	TGTGCCAGCAGCTTGGGCAATACCAACACTGAAGCTTTCTTT	CASSLGNTNTEAFF
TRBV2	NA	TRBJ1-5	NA	TGTGCCAGCAGGATACAGGGAAATCAGCCCCAGCATTTT	CASRIQGNQPQHF
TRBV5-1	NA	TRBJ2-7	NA	TGCGCCAGCAGCTACCCCGGGGACGAGCAGTACTTC	CASSYPGDEQYF
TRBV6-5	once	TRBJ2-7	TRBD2	TGTGCCAGCAGTTACATAGGGAAGCGGGGCTCCTACGAGCAGTACTTC	CASSYIGKRGSYEQYF
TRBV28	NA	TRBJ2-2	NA	TGTGCCACAGGGGTGGGCACCGGGGAGCTGTTTTTT	CATGVGTGELFF
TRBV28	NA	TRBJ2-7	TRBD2	TGTGCCAGCAGACCCAGCGGGGATCCCTACGAGCAGTACTTC	CASRPSGDPYEQYF
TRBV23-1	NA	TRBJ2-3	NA	TGCGCCAGCAGTCAATCGGAGTCACCGAAATGCACAGATACGCAGTATTTT	CASSQSESPKCTDTQYF
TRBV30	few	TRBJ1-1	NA	TGTGCCTGGAGTGTAGGTTCCAGCCGAATGGCTTTCTTT	CAWSVGSSRMAFF
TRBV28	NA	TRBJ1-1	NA	TGTGCCAGCAGTTTAGGGGGTGAAGCTTTCTTT	CASSLGGEAFF
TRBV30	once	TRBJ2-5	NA	TGTGCCTGGATCGTGGGTGGGGGGTCGACCCAGTACTTC	CAWIVGGGSTQYF
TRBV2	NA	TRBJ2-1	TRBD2	TGTGCCAGCAGCGCGGGACTAGCGGGGACCAATGAGCAGTTCTTC	CASSAGLAGTNEQFF
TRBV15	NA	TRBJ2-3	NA	TGTGCCTCCAGAGGGGCGGTCCGCACAGATACGCAGTATTTT	CASRGAVRTDTQYF
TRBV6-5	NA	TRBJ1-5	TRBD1	TGTGCCAGCAGCCAGACAGGGGGTCTACAGCCCCAGCATTTT	CASSQTGGLQPQHF
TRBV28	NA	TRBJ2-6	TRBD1	TGTGCCAGCACCCGACAGGGAAGCTCTGGGGCCAACGTCCTGACTTTC	CASTRQGSSGANVLTF
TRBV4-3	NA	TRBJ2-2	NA	TGCGCCAGCAGCCAAGAACGTGTAGGGACCGGGGAGCTGTTTTTT	CASSQERVGTGELFF
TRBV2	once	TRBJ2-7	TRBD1	TGTGCCAGCAGCGGGACAGGGCTAATCGAGCAGTACTTC	CASSGTGLIEQYF
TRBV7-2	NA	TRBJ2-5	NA	TGTGCCAGCAGCCCCTCTAGCCCACAAGAGACCCAGTACTTC	CASSPSSPQETQYF
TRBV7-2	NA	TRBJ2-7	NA	TGTGCCAGCAGCTTAGCGGGCAGGGCTGGGAACGAGCAGTACTTC	CASSLAGRAGNEQYF
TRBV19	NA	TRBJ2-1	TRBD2	TGTGCCAGTACAATAGCGGGAGGCCTGCAGGGGGAGCAGTTCTTC	CASTIAGGLQGEQFF
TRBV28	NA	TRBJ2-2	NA	TGTGCCAGCAGTTACTTCAAAGTCAGGTCCAACACCGGGGAGCTGTTTTTT	CASSYFKVRSNTGELFF
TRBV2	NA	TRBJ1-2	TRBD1	TGTGCCAGCAAACCCGGACAGGGGAATAACTATGGCTACACCTTC	CASKPGQGNNYGYTF
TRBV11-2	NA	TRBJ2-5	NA	TGTGCCAGCAGCTTAGGCAGGAACCAAGAGACCCAGTACTTC	CASSLGRNQETQYF
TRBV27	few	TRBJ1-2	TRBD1	TGTGCCAGCAGGGAGACAGGGGGCACGAGGGGCTACACCTTC	CASRETGGTRGYTF
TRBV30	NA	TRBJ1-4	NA	TGTGCCTGGAGTGTACTCGGGGGAGGGGATGAAAAACTGTTTTTT	CAWSVLGGGDEKLFF
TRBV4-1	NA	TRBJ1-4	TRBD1	TGCGCCAGCAGCCAGAACCTCGGACAGGTTTATAATGAAAAACTGTTTTTT	CASSQNLGQVYNEKLFF
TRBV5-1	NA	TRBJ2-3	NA	TGCGCCAGCAGCTTGGGGACTAGGGGGGATACGCAGTATTTT	CASSLGTRGDTQYF
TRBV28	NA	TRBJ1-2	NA	TGTGCCAGCACTCTACAGGGACCCAGGGCTATTTATGGCTACACCTTC	CASTLQGPRAIYGYTF
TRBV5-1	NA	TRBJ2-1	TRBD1	TGCGCCAGCAGCCCGGACAGGGTATCCTACAATGAGCAGTTCTTC	CASSPDRVSYNEQFF
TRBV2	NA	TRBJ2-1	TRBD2	TGTGCCAGCACCCGACTAGCGGGAGGCAATGAGCAGTTCTTC	CASTRLAGGNEQFF
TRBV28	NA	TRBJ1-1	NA	TGTGCCAGCAGCCAAAGCACTGAAGCTTTCTTT	CASSQSTEAFF
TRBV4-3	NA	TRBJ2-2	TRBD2	TGCGCCAGCAGCCAAGGAGGGGGCAGCGGGAGGATCGGGGAGCTGTGTTTT	CASSQGGGSGRIGELCF
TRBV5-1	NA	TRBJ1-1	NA	TGCGCCAGCAGCTTGATGCGAGGACAGTATTTGTCAAACACTGAAGCTTTCTTT	CASSLMRGQYLSNTEAFF
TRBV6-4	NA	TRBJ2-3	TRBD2	TGTGCCAGCAGTGGAGAAACTAGCGGGAGTGTCGATACGCAGTATTTT	CASSGETSGSVDTQYF
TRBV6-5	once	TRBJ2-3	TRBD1	TGTGCCAGCAGTTACTCGGACAGGGGAATAGATACGCAGTATTTT	CASSYSDRGIDTQYF
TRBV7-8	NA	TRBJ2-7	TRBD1	TGTGCCAGCACCCGGGGCAGGGGGCAAAACGAGCAGTACTTC	CASTRGRGQNEQYF
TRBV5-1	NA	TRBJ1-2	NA	TGCGCCAGCAGCTTGGGTCTGGGAGCTAACTATGGCTACACCTTC	CASSLGLGANYGYTF
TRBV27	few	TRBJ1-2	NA	TGTGCCAGCAGTTTATCCCCCCCGGAGTTCTATGGCTACACCTTC	CASSLSPPEFYGYTF
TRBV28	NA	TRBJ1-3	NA	TGTGCCAGCAGCTTGACAAAGGGTGGTGGAAACACCATATATTTT	CASSLTKGGGNTIYF
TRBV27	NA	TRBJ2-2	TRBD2	TGTGCCGCGGGGGGACTTAACGCCGGGGAGCTGTTTTTT	CAAGGLNAGELFF
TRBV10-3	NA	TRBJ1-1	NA	TGTGCCATCCTGGCCCAAATGAACACTGAAGCTTTCTTT	CAILAQMNTEAFF
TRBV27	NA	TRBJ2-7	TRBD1	TGTGCCAGCAGCCGACAGGGTAATTCCTACGAGCAGTACTTC	CASSRQGNSYEQYF
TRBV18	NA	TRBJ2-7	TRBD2	TGTGCCAGCTCACCAGCGGGAGGGCCGTCCTACGAGCAGTACTTC	CASSPAGGPSYEQYF
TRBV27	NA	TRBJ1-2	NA	TGTGCCAGCAGTTCATCGCCCGGGACTAACTATGGCTACACCTTC	CASSSSPGTNYGYTF
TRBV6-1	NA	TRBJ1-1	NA	TGTGCCAGCAGTGTCAACAGGCAAACGAACACTGAAGCTTTCTTT	CASSVNRQTNTEAFF
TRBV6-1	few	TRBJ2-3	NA	TGTGCCAGCAGTGAAGGGGGTCCCACAGATACGCAGTATTTT	CASSEGGPTDTQYF
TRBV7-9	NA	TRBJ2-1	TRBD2	TGTGCCAGCAGCCGTACTAGCGGATACAATGAGCAGTTCTTC	CASSRTSGYNEQFF
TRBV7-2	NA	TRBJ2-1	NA	TGTGCCAGCAGCCGCGGAGTGGGGGGCCTCGATGAGCAGTTCTTC	CASSRGVGGLDEQFF
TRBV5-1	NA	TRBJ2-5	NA	TGCGCCAGCAGCTTGGCCGGGGGGCCGGGAGAGACCCAGTACTTC	CASSLAGGPGETQYF
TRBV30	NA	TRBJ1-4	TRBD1	TGTGCCTGGACCGACAGGGGTAATGCGAATGAAAAACTGTTTTTT	CAWTDRGNANEKLFF
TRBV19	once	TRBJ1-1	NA	TGTGCCAGTAGTAAGCCGGGACGGATGATGAACGCTGAAGCTTTCTTT	CASSKPGRMMNAEAFF
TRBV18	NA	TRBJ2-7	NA	TGTGCCAGGGGAGGGACAGTACAGTACTTC	CARGGTVQYF
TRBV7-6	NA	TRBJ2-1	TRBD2	TGTGCCAGCAGCCTAGGGACTAGCGATTATGAGCAGTTCTTC	CASSLGTSDYEQFF